The table lists the clone carrying this T cell receptor beta chain with many counts. Antigen specificity is unknown. This specimen belongs to a study of T cell repertoires in cytomegalovirus infection. On the study more broadly: Through public TCR beta signatures, both CMV infection and matching HLA type were indicated. Study-wide results and limits: Totalled public TCR beta family frequency picked out people who carried CMV plus the relevant HLA.

TCRdb analysed the reads with MiXCR anew, one entry per CDR3 protein. The table includes about 250,000 distinct CDR3 sequences, around 15% detected once. Germline CDR1 and CDR2: ENHRY and SYGVKD. The CDR3 runs 16 residues. Trimming took 3 bases from V and 1 from J; bases not matched to a gene: 6. The receptor comes from a human donor in good health (CMV status not recorded). Some clones in this sample may be carry-over from other donors' samples. Material: CD8+ T cells from PBMCs. This chain links TRBV10-3 with TRBJ2-1, with 7 bases lining up with TRBD1. The CDR3: CAISDRDRASYNEQFF. The CDR3 DNA sequence: TGTGCCATCAGTGATCGTGACAGGGCTTCCTACAATGAGCAGTTCTTC.